The present entry profiles one T cell receptor beta chain with its context. Its target is not known. CDR1 GTSNPN and CDR2 SVGIG come from the germline V gene (reference sequence). The CDR3 length is 13 residues. Trimming left V 2 bases short and J 7 bases short, with 14 bases between. The sample comes from a study of cytomegalovirus exposure and HLA in healthy donors. Study-level information: Tens of millions of unique TCRs, all from HLA-typed donors, were included in an early release of the data. Findings and caveats of the study: Later analysis reportedly placed an Asian-associated ancestry cluster below the approximately 730-donor mean in N-insertions.

It was with 60 Vbeta and 13 Jbeta primers that the PCR ran. Profiling relied on immunoSEQ multiplex PCR, and the TCRdb table lists in-frame clones only, not all of them. The repertoire includes roughly 120,000 clones, 80% to 85% of them detected once, and 22% sits in the top ten. This TCR was recovered from a man under 40 in good health and CMV-seropositive. This rearrangement joins TRBV30 to TRBJ2-5; D is perhaps TRBD2 (5 bases). What was sequenced was PBMCs. The CDR3 DNA sequence: TGTGCCTGGAGTCCGGACTGGATAGGGACCCAGTACTTC. Translation gives CAWSPDWIGTQYF.